These 20 T cell receptor beta chains originate from one sample sequenced in a study of shared T cell receptors in the human thymus. Sequencing used immunoSEQ multiplex PCR; TCRdb keeps in-frame clones, though not all of them. The sample consists of more than 550,000 clones, 70% to 90% of them appearing once. These same records also appear under a second study, on human thymus T cells.

The sample taken for sequencing was thymocytes. The receptors here all came from a girl under three years old with a congenital heart defect.

The chain recombines TRBV19 with TRBJ1-1; tentative D call: TRBD1 (5 bases). Germline CDR1 and CDR2: LNHDA and SQIVND (reference sequence). V was trimmed by 9 bases and J by 3 bases, leaving 17 bases between them. The CDR3 loop spans 14 amino acids. CDR3 DNA sequence: TGTGCCAGCCGACTCTTTGTCAGGGACACTGAAGCTTTCTTT. Protein sequence: CASRLFVRDTEAFF.

V is TRBV28 and J is TRBJ1-2; the match to TRBD1 covers 7 bases. The ends lost 5 bases at V and 4 bases at J; junction bases unmatched: 22. This CDR3 spans 19 amino acids. CDR1 is MDHEN, CDR2 SYDVKM, per germline. In DNA, the CDR3 is TGTGCCAGCAGTGTCGGGCAAGAAAAAGAGGGACAGTTCATCTATGGCTACACCTTC. It codes for CASSVGQEKEGQFIYGYTF.

The chain uses TRBV27 and TRBJ2-5; D is perhaps TRBD2 (5 bases). V lost 4 bases and J 2 bases, leaving 11 bases between the germline ends. The CDR3 contains 14 residues. The V gene's germline CDR1 is MNHEY and CDR2 SMNVEV (reference sequence). CDR3 nucleotides: TGTGCCAGCAGTTATTTTCCGGGGCAAGAGACCCAGTACTTC. Encoded protein: CASSYFPGQETQYF.

V usage is TRBV6-5 and J usage is TRBJ2-1; D is unclear. V lost 5 bases and J lost 0, with 11 bases in between. This CDR3 region has 15 residues. Germline V lookup: CDR1 MNHEY, CDR2 SVGAGI. In DNA, the CDR3 is TGTGCCAGCAGTCCTAAGGAGATCTCCTACAATGAGCAGTTCTTC. It encodes CASSPKEISYNEQFF.

As concerns this clone: Distinct nucleotide sequences in the sample also encode this CDR3. This chain connects TRBV28 to TRBJ1-5; D uncertain. Trimming removed 3 bases from V and 4 bases from J, with 7 bases in between. Per germline, CDR1 MDHEN and CDR2 SYDVKM. The CDR3 length is 13 residues. The CDR3 sequence is CASSFRSNQPQHF. The CDR3 coding sequence is TGTGCCAGCAGTTTTCGGTCTAATCAGCCCCAGCATTTT.

The V call is TRBV9, the J call TRBJ1-3, with D perhaps TRBD1 (5 bases). CDR3 length: 18 residues. Germline V gene sequence: CDR1 SGDLS, CDR2 YYNGEE. Trimming took 0 bases from V and 0 from J, leaving 16 bases between them. CDR3 sequence reads: CASSVEVTGRYSGNTIYF. CDR3 coding DNA: TGTGCCAGCAGCGTAGAGGTAACAGGCCGGTACTCTGGAAACACCATATATTTT.

Only one count was recorded for this clone. The chain links TRBV5-1 to TRBJ2-7, with D uncertain. V was pared by 0 bases and J by 2 bases, with 9 bases between. Germline loops: CDR1 SGHRS, CDR2 YFSETQ. This CDR3 spans 14 amino acids. The CDR3 region is CASSLAGGAYEQYF. The CDR3 nucleotides read TGCGCCAGCAGCTTGGCCGGTGGTGCCTACGAGCAGTACTTC.

V gene TRBV5-1 combines with J gene TRBJ1-1, with 7 positions matching TRBD1. The junction had 7 bases not matched to a gene; V was cut back by 4 bases and J by 4 bases. This CDR3 is built from 14 residues. From germline, CDR1 is SGHRS and CDR2 YFSETQ. The CDR3 reads CASSPTGDGTEAFF. DNA of the CDR3: TGCGCCAGCAGCCCTACAGGGGACGGCACTGAAGCTTTCTTT. The complete variable domain, with remaining parts taken from reference TRBV5-1 and TRBJ1-1, reads KAGVTQTPRYLIKTRGQQVTLSCSPISGHRSVSWYQQTPGQGLQFLFEYFSETQRNKGNFPGRFSGRQFSNSRSEMNVSTLELGDSALYLCASSPTGDGTEAFFGQGTRLTVV.

The chain is built from TRBV4-1 and TRBJ2-7; 7 nucleotides line up with TRBD2. The CDR3 extends over 15 amino acids. With 3 bases clipped from V and 0 bases from J, the junction kept 5 bases outside the gene matches. Germline CDR1 and CDR2: MGHRA and YSYEKL. CDR3 protein: CASSQGRDSSYEQYF. DNA for the CDR3: TGCGCCAGCAGCCAGGGGAGGGACTCCTCCTACGAGCAGTACTTC.

The J gene is TRBJ2-7, the V gene TRBV4-1; tentatively, D is TRBD1 (6 bases). Trimming removed 2 bases from V and 0 bases from J, with 23 bases in between. This CDR3 has 19 amino acids. Germline V gives CDR1 MGHRA, CDR2 YSYEKL. The CDR3 protein is CASSQIPSGALSVSYEQYF. CDR3 bases: TGCGCCAGCAGCCAAATTCCCTCAGGGGCCCTATCCGTCTCCTACGAGCAGTACTTC.

The chain links TRBV6-5 to TRBJ1-3; the match to TRBD1 covers 11 bases. CDR3 length: 16 residues. The V gene end was trimmed by 2 bases and the J gene end by 0 bases; junction bases not matched to a gene: 0. Per the germline V gene, CDR1 is MNHEY and CDR2 is SVGAGI. The CDR3 nucleotides are TGTGCCAGCAGTTACGGGACAGGGGGCTCTGGAAACACCATATATTTT. Protein: CASSYGTGGSGNTIYF.

The chain carries TRBV19 and TRBJ1-2; D is undetermined. The V end lost 7 bases, the J end lost 8 bases, and 20 bases lay between the germline ends. Germline V gives CDR1 LNHDA, CDR2 SQIVND (reference sequence). CDR3 length equals 14 residues. CDR3 in amino acids: CASTRFLMGEGYTF. CDR3 coding DNA: TGTGCCAGTACACGCTTTTTAATGGGAGAAGGCTACACCTTC.

This chain connects TRBV13 to TRBJ1-4; D gene uncertain. Germline assignment: CDR1 PRHDT and CDR2 FYEKMQ (reference sequence). V gave up 5 bases and J gave up 4 bases, with 5 bases separating them. The CDR3 runs 12 residues. The CDR3 region has the DNA TGTGCCAGCAGCCCGTATAATGAAAAACTGTTTTTT. The encoded protein is CASSPYNEKLFF.

This chain joins TRBV5-1 and TRBJ1-6, with TRBD1 matching over 9 bases. The germline CDR1 and CDR2 sequences are SGHRS and YFSETQ. The CDR3 runs to 15 residues. J lost 5 bases, V lost 4 bases, and 4 bases had no gene match. The CDR3 nucleotides read TGCGCCAGCAGCCCGGACAGGGGAGATAATTCACCCCTCCACTTT. Protein product: CASSPDRGDNSPLHF.

This clone has more than one count but fewer than ten. The V call is TRBV7-9, the J call TRBJ2-2; TRBD1 is a possible D gene (5 bases). This CDR3 has 18 amino acids. The ends were cut back, 5 bases at V and 0 bases at J, with 19 bases in the middle. Germline-derived CDR1 and CDR2 are SEHNR and FQNEAQ (reference sequence). Written as DNA, the CDR3 is TGTGCCAGCAGCCCAACCGGTCAGGGAACCTCGAACACCGGGGAGCTGTTTTTT. It is translated as CASSPTGQGTSNTGELFF.

This clone was seen only once. The CDR3 DNA reads TGTGCCAGCAGTCCAGCCAGGCGGTTGGACAGCATGAACACTGAAGCTTTCTTT. Amino acids: CASSPARRLDSMNTEAFF. The chain carries TRBV28 and TRBJ1-1, with a tentative D call TRBD1 (6 bases). CDR1 and CDR2 (germline): MDHEN, SYDVKM. The CDR3 consists of 18 residues. V was shortened by 5 bases and J by 0 bases, with 22 bases between the two germline ends.

The gene calls are TRBV6-1 and TRBJ2-7; TRBD1 agrees at 10 bases. Trimming at V came to 5 bases and at J to 3 bases, leaving 4 bases not matched to a gene. The CDR3 contains 14 residues. Germline lookup yields CDR1 MNHNS and CDR2 SASEGT. CDR3 amino acids: CASSLRTGGYEQYF. The CDR3 DNA follows: TGTGCCAGCAGTCTAAGGACAGGGGGCTACGAGCAGTACTTC.

The V call is TRBV2, the J call TRBJ2-7; possibly TRBD2 for D (5 bases). The germline V gene encodes CDR1 SNHLY and CDR2 FYNNEI. The CDR3 has 14 residues. V was cut by 8 bases and J by 2 bases, with 16 bases left in between. The DNA of the CDR3 is TGTGCCAGCGCTGGAGGACGGATGACCTACGAGCAGTACTTC. Translating gives CASAGGRMTYEQYF.

The gene calls are TRBV2 and TRBJ1-1; 7 bases fit TRBD1. The CDR3 runs 21 residues. Losses at the gene ends were 8 bases for V and 3 bases for J; bases not matched to a gene: 30. Germline CDR1 SNHLY, CDR2 FYNNEI. Here the CDR3 DNA reads TGTGCCAGCTCAGAGAGTTTCCCACCGGGACAGCCGAAAGGAAGGGACACTGAAGCTTTCTTT. Translated, it gives CASSESFPPGQPKGRDTEAFF.

The V call is TRBV5-1, the J call TRBJ2-1; D may be TRBD1 (6 bases). Between the trimmed V and J ends, which lost 4 bases and 4 bases, there was a span of 18 bases. Germline CDR1 SGHRS, CDR2 YFSETQ. CDR3 size: 16 residues. CDR3 region: CASSPHKDRRYNEQFF. The CDR3, as DNA: TGCGCCAGCAGCCCTCATAAAGACAGGCGATACAATGAGCAGTTCTTC. Drawing the rest from reference TRBV5-1 and TRBJ2-1, the complete variable domain is KAGVTQTPRYLIKTRGQQVTLSCSPISGHRSVSWYQQTPGQGLQFLFEYFSETQRNKGNFPGRFSGRQFSNSRSEMNVSTLELGDSALYLCASSPHKDRRYNEQFFGPGTRLTVL.